What follows describes a single T cell receptor beta chain. The data originate from a study of blood T cell repertoires in COVID-19. The CDR3 is 13 amino acids. The germline V and J ends were trimmed by 6 bases and 6 bases, with 11 bases remaining between them. In germline, CDR1 is MNHEY, CDR2 SVGAGI. How the authors handled the data: Reference gene primers were amplified, and this amplification served to estimate nucleated cell counts. Here immunoSEQ multiplex PCR was the method, and the copy in TCRdb shows in-frame clones only, minus some. That table gives V, J and clone size, and the DNA gave D and trimming. Of some 94,000 clones in the sample, around 88% were seen once.

This TCR came from a woman aged 60-70 years with COVID-19, enrolled during active disease. Material: peripheral blood. V usage is TRBV6-5 and J usage is TRBJ1-4, with D uncertain. The CDR3: CASRRAEDEKLFF. The CDR3 nucleotides are TGTGCCAGCAGGCGGGCGGAAGATGAAAAACTGTTTTTT.